The source of this TCR beta chain is a study of T cells in Graves' hyperthyroidism and ophthalmopathy. Study details: Staff took peripheral blood when the initial diagnosis was made, before any treatment began.

V shed 5 bases and J shed 7 bases, with 12 bases lying between them. The V gene's germline CDR1 is LGHDT and CDR2 YNNKEL (reference sequence). The CDR3 length is 12 residues. Researchers took RNA transcripts and amplified the TCR beta CDR3 regions from them. HTBI primers were used for first-round RT-PCR of the TCR CDR3. Each CDR3 protein is one row after TCRdb ran MiXCR on the multiplex PCR reads. Among 340,000 or so distinct CDR3 sequences listed, roughly 17% were seen once. General study points: Researchers found most expanded thyroid clonotypes above 0.001 in blood as well. Patients with ophthalmopathy were separated from those with stable hyperthyroidism by a 13 V-J model.

This clonotype showed up many times. The antigen is not known. The clonotype comes from a man aged 30 to 45 with Graves' hyperthyroidism. This chain joins TRBV3-1 and TRBJ2-7; the D call may be TRBD1 or TRBD2 (5 bases each). Material for sequencing was blood. The CDR3 DNA follows: TGTGCCAGCAGCTCACATTGGGGGGAGCAGTACTTC. Protein sequence: CASSSHWGEQYF.